This entry lists 10 T cell receptor beta chains sequenced from one sample in a study of T cell repertoires in cytomegalovirus infection. Using its own MiXCR run on the reads, TCRdb lists one record per CDR3 protein. The profile covers some 200,000 distinct CDR3 sequences, with about a tenth appearing a single time and 4.6% taken by the ten largest. Source material: PBMCs. The receptors were sampled from a human donor in good health (CMV status not recorded). Some clones in this sample may be carry-over from other donors' samples.

The rearrangement links TRBV28 to TRBJ2-3; tentatively, D is TRBD1 or TRBD2 (5 bases each). The germline gives CDR1 MDHEN, CDR2 SYDVKM. The CDR3 sequence is 15 residues long. Trimming pared 2 bases from V and 6 bases from J, leaving 15 bases between. The CDR3 nucleotides read TGTGCCAGCAGTTTAGGGGGATCTCAGCGGGATACGCAGTATTTT. This encodes CASSLGGSQRDTQYF.

This clonotype was counted at least ten times. This sequence joins TRBV7-2 and TRBJ2-5; 10 bases fit TRBD2. Germline-derived CDR1 and CDR2 are SGHTA and FQGNSA. The CDR3 has 16 amino acids. J was trimmed by 3 bases and V by 3 bases; bases with no gene match: 7. CDR3 bases: TGTGCCAGCAGCTTTGAATTAGCGGGAGGAAAAGAGACCCAGTACTTC. It specifies CASSFELAGGKETQYF. Based on the CDR3 plus reference TRBV7-2 and TRBJ2-5, the full variable domain is GAGVSQSPSNKVTEKGKDVELRCDPISGHTALYWYRQSLGQGLEFLIYFQGNSAPDKSGLPSDRFSAERTGGSVSTLTIQRTQQEDSAVYLCASSFELAGGKETQYFGPGTRLLVL.

This clonotype was seen a handful of times. This chain links TRBV6-2 or TRBV6-3 with TRBJ2-3, with D unresolved. CDR3 size: 12 residues. Trimming cost V 6 bases and J 8 bases, with 12 bases left between them. Germline values: CDR1 MNHEY, CDR2 SVGEGT. The CDR3, as DNA: TGTGCCAGCAGCACGGACGCAGGTACGCAGTATTTT. It translates to CASSTDAGTQYF.

Regarding this clonotype: It may be a read error: a sequence one base away is much more abundant. This CDR3 is missing its conserved last phenylalanine or tryptophan, likely due to a read error. The chain uses TRBV28 and TRBJ1-1, with no clear D. The germline V gene has CDR1 MDHEN and CDR2 SYDVKM. V shed 7 bases and J shed 0 bases, with 6 bases lying between them. This CDR3 is 12 amino acids long. CDR3 sequence (DNA): TGTGCCAGCAAACAAGTGAACACTGAAGCTTTCATT. It encodes CASKQVNTEAFI.

In its sample, this clonotype was seen many times. The rearrangement uses TRBV29-1 and TRBJ2-5; 9 bases are a match to TRBD1. V gave up 7 bases and J gave up 9 bases; unmatched junction bases: 9. CDR1 and CDR2 (germline): SQVTM, ANQGSEA. This CDR3 has 12 residues. For the CDR3, the DNA is TGCAGCGCTGTGGGGGGACAGGGTTCCCAGTACTTC. Amino acids: CSAVGGQGSQYF.

The chain employs TRBV5-1 and TRBJ1-4; D uncertain. Germline CDR1 SGHRS, CDR2 YFSETQ. The V gene lost 0 bases and the J gene lost 8 bases, with 14 bases spanning the gap. This CDR3 comprises 15 residues. CDR3 bases: TGCGCCAGCAGCTTGGCTCTTAGGATCGACGAAAAACTGTTTTTT. Encoded protein: CASSLALRIDEKLFF.

This clonotype has at least ten counts. The rearrangement joins TRBV7-2 to TRBJ2-7, with 12 nucleotides matching TRBD2. This CDR3 has 15 residues. V shed 3 bases, J shed 4 bases, and the junction held 4 bases outside the gene matches. Germline CDR1 and CDR2: SGHTA and FQGNSA. This chain's CDR3 is CASSLTSGSWYEQYF. DNA for the CDR3: TGTGCCAGCAGCTTGACTAGCGGGAGTTGGTACGAGCAGTACTTC.

With regard to this clonotype: Being one base from a much bigger clone, this may be a read error. Since the CDR3 does not end with the conserved phenylalanine or tryptophan, this likely comes from a read error. The CDR3 protein is CSASRGGQYNSPLHL. CDR3 DNA sequence: TGCAGTGCTAGTAGGGGAGGGCAATATAATTCACCCCTCCACTTG. The chain carries TRBV20-1 and TRBJ1-6; D is possibly TRBD1 (5 bases). Germline V lookup: CDR1 DFQATT, CDR2 SNEGSKA (reference sequence). The V gene lost 3 bases and the J gene lost 4 bases, with 13 bases spanning the gap. CDR3 length equals 15 residues.

This clonotype was counted ten times or more. The V gene is TRBV7-9, the J gene TRBJ1-4; D perhaps matches TRBD1 (5 bases). Trimming left V 5 bases short and J 8 bases short, with 21 bases between. The CDR3 sequence is 16 residues long. Germline V lookup: CDR1 SEHNR, CDR2 FQNEAQ (reference sequence). In DNA, the CDR3 is TGTGCCAGCAGCATACCCCGGGGGAGGGGTGTGGAAAAACTGTTTTTT. Amino acid sequence: CASSIPRGRGVEKLFF.

This clonotype was seen ten or more times. The chain joins TRBV7-9 to TRBJ2-1; 7 positions agree with TRBD2. Germline assignment: CDR1 SEHNR and CDR2 FQNEAQ (reference sequence). This CDR3 comprises 16 residues. Trimming cost V 0 bases and J 5 bases; bases outside gene matches: 7. The DNA of the CDR3 is TGTGCCAGCAGCTTAGCAGCGGGGCAACTCAACAATGAGCAGTTCTTC. Residues: CASSLAAGQLNNEQFF. Variable domain in full (rest from reference TRBV7-9 and TRBJ2-1): DTGVSQNPRHKITKRGQNVTFRCDPISEHNRLYWYRQTLGQGPEFLTYFQNEAQLEKSRLLSDRFSAERPKGSFSTLEIQRTEQGDSAMYLCASSLAAGQLNNEQFFGPGTRLTVL.